This passage covers 8 T cell receptor beta chains from one sample sequenced in a study of cytomegalovirus exposure and HLA in healthy donors (dated by TCRdb to 2015 to 2018). Libraries were constructed by the immunoSEQ multiplex PCR assay. The multiplex PCR relied on a mix of 60 forward primers for TCR Vbeta segments and 13 reverse primers for TCR Jbeta segments. Imported from immuneACCESS, the table was reduced by TCRdb to in-frame sequences with V and J called. These copies leave out some clones; in studies compared against another copy, an unresolved V gene accounts for under half, and the cause of the remainder is not known. The sample contains fewer than 200,000 clones, approximately 77% of them found a single time. About 1.5% of the sample is taken by the ten largest. The sample was PBMCs. These receptors were taken from a male donor in good health and CMV-seronegative.

The CDR3 coding sequence is TGTGCCAGCAGTTATCGGGGGGGGGCCCATGGCTACACCTTC. It encodes CASSYRGGAHGYTF. The genes are TRBV6-5 and TRBJ1-2; TRBD1 is a possible D gene (6 bases). The germline gives CDR1 MNHEY, CDR2 SVGAGI. V was pared by 3 bases and J by 6 bases, with 14 bases between. The CDR3 length is 14 residues.

This chain links TRBV5-4 with TRBJ2-1, with D hard to call. V lost 1 base to trimming and J lost 5 bases, with 16 bases between them. CDR1 SGHNT and CDR2 YYREEE come from the germline V gene (reference sequence). The CDR3 is 16 amino acids. The CDR3 DNA is TGTGCCAGCAGCTTGAGTGTTCGGGTCCGGAACAATGAGCAGTTCTTC. This codes for CASSLSVRVRNNEQFF.

This clone is a singleton in its sample. The CDR3 reads CASSTGRTADNQPQHF. The CDR3 coding sequence is TGTGCCAGTAGTACCGGCAGGACAGCCGATAATCAGCCCCAGCATTTT. The chain links TRBV19 to TRBJ1-5, with a possible D match to TRBD1 (6 bases). Germline CDR1 LNHDA, CDR2 SQIVND (reference sequence). V lost 4 bases, J lost 4 bases, and 17 bases lay in between. The CDR3 sequence is 16 residues long.

The V and J genes are TRBV29-1 and TRBJ1-6; perhaps TRBD1 as D (6 bases). The CDR3 loop spans 14 amino acids. The germline V gene has CDR1 SQVTM and CDR2 ANQGSEA. The CDR3 here is CPTDRPDYNSPLHF. The CDR3 bases are TGCCCTACCGACAGGCCTGATTATAATTCACCCCTCCACTTT.

The chain is built from TRBV25-1 and TRBJ1-2; possible D gene TRBD1, 5 bases. The CDR3 spans 13 residues. CDR1 is MGHDK and CDR2 is SYGVNS in the germline V gene. Trimming removed 6 bases at V and 3 bases at J, with 11 bases between. The CDR3 reads CASSLGHHYGYTF. CDR3 nucleotide sequence: TGTGCCAGCAGCCTTGGACACCACTATGGCTACACCTTC.

The chain uses TRBV18 and TRBJ2-1, with a possible D match to TRBD2 (6 bases). The CDR3 is 15 amino acids. From germline, CDR1 is KGHSH and CDR2 LQKENI. Trimming took 3 bases from V and 1 from J, leaving 10 bases between them. The CDR3 DNA follows: TGTGCCAGCTCACCCACTAGCACATCCTACAATGAGCAGTTCTTC. It yields the protein CASSPTSTSYNEQFF. Full variable domain (outside the CDR3, taken from reference TRBV18 and TRBJ2-1): NAGVMQNPRHLVRRRGQEARLRCSPMKGHSHVYWYRQLPEEGLKFMVYLQKENIIDESGMPKERFSAEFPKEGPSILRIQQVVRGDSAAYFCASSPTSTSYNEQFFGPGTRLTVL.

This clone has just one count. This chain links TRBV5-1 with TRBJ2-2; TRBD1 matches 8 bases. Germline V gene sequence: CDR1 SGHRS, CDR2 YFSETQ. The V segment lost 2 bases and the J segment 8 bases; nucleotides outside the gene matches: 17. CDR3 length: 18 residues. The CDR3, as DNA: TGCGCCAGCAGCTTCACAGGACAGGGCAATTTGGTGGCTGGGGAGCTGTTTTTT. Translated: CASSFTGQGNLVAGELFF.

V usage is TRBV28 and J usage is TRBJ2-7; 7 nucleotides match TRBD1. The V segment lost 5 bases and the J segment 0 bases; nucleotides outside the gene matches: 10. The CDR3 covers 16 residues. Germline V gene data show CDR1 as MDHEN and CDR2 as SYDVKM. The chain's CDR3 is CASSPQTDRSSYEQYF. The CDR3 coding sequence is TGTGCCAGCAGTCCCCAGACGGACAGGAGCTCCTACGAGCAGTACTTC.